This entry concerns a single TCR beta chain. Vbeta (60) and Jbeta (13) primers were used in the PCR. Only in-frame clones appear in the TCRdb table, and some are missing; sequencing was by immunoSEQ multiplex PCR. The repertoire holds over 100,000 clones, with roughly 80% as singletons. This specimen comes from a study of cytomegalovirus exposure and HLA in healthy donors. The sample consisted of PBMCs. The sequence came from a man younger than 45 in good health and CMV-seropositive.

In nucleotides, the CDR3 is TGTGCCAGCAGCCCGGAGCATGGGTTCCAAGAGACCCAGTACTTC. As protein: CASSPEHGFQETQYF. The J gene is TRBJ2-5, the V gene TRBV11-1, with unresolved D. Germline CDR1 reads SGHAT; CDR2 reads FQDESV (reference sequence). The CDR3 spans 15 residues. Trimming removed 5 bases at V and 1 base at J, with 14 bases between.